These 11 T cell receptor beta chains came from one sample sequenced in a study of T cell repertoires in cytomegalovirus infection. One entry per CDR3 protein results from TCRdb running MiXCR on the reads. This table has roughly 760,000 distinct CDR3 sequences, 35% appearing once. The specimen sequenced was PBMCs. The receptor source for this set is a human donor in good health (CMV status not recorded). Some clones in this sample may be carry-over from other donors' samples.

The V and J genes are TRBV28 and TRBJ1-5; a weak D match, TRBD1 (6 bases). CDR3 length: 15 residues. Trimming pared 1 base from V and 4 bases from J, leaving 11 bases between. Germline CDR1 MDHEN, CDR2 SYDVKM. The CDR3 reads CASSLFGGRNQPQHF. CDR3 nucleotide sequence: TGTGCCAGCAGTTTATTCGGGGGGCGTAATCAGCCCCAGCATTTT.

The chain employs TRBV10-3 and TRBJ1-2; TRBD1 might be the D (5 bases). Germline assignment: CDR1 ENHRY and CDR2 SYGVKD. The CDR3 has 15 residues. Trimming left V 6 bases short and J 3 bases short, with 17 bases between. The CDR3 sequence: CAISSRGLYDYGYTF. In nucleotides, the CDR3 is TGTGCCATCAGCTCCCGGGGCCTGTATGACTATGGCTACACCTTC.

This clonotype was observed at least ten times. The rearrangement joins TRBV12-3 or TRBV12-4 to TRBJ1-2, with D maybe TRBD1 (6 bases). V was clipped by 7 bases and J by 6 bases, with 15 bases between them. This CDR3 has 13 amino acids. CDR3 DNA sequence: TGTGCCAGCACCCCTTGGGGGGCGAATGGCTACACCTTC. Protein sequence: CASTPWGANGYTF.

Regarding this clonotype: A read error may account for a junction end that differs from germline. The chain links TRBV7-8 to TRBJ1-4; D is ambiguous. This CDR3 spans 13 amino acids. Germline V gene lookup returns CDR1 SGHVS and CDR2 FQNEAQ. The CDR3 DNA follows: TGTTCCAGCAGCTTAGAATCCGGAAGGGAACTATTTTTT. As protein: CSSSLESGRELFF.

This clonotype was found a few times. V gene TRBV10-3 combines with J gene TRBJ2-1, with 9 nucleotides matching TRBD1. Per the germline V gene, CDR1 is ENHRY and CDR2 is SYGVKD. The V segment lost 7 bases and the J segment 8 bases; nucleotides outside the gene matches: 6. The CDR3 length is 13 residues. The chain's CDR3 is CAIKGTGKDEQFF. CDR3 coding DNA: TGTGCCATCAAGGGGACAGGGAAGGATGAGCAGTTCTTC.

This clonotype showed up just a few times. This may be a read error: a much more frequent sequence differs by one nucleotide. Since the CDR3 does not end with the conserved phenylalanine or tryptophan, this likely comes from a read error. The chain employs TRBV7-2 and TRBJ1-2; no definite D call. Trimming shortened V by 1 base and J by 0 bases, and 3 bases separated the two germline ends. The CDR3 has 13 amino acids. CDR1 and CDR2 (germline): SGHTA, FQGNSA. CDR3 sequence reads: CASSLVANYGYTL. The CDR3 region has the DNA TGTGCCAGCAGCTTAGTCGCTAACTATGGCTACACCTTA.

V gene TRBV29-1 combines with J gene TRBJ1-1, with D possibly TRBD1 on 6 matching bases. CDR3 length equals 14 residues. Germline-derived CDR1 and CDR2 are SQVTM and ANQGSEA. Between the trimmed V and J ends, which lost 6 bases and 6 bases, there was a span of 20 bases. The CDR3 coding sequence is TGCAGCGTGAGACGGGACATTAGTACCGCTGAAGCTTTCTTT. Encoded protein: CSVRRDISTAEAFF.

The chain carries TRBV7-6 and TRBJ2-5, with 9 nucleotides matching TRBD1. Unmatched junction bases numbered 5, after V lost 1 base and J lost 5 bases. Germline V lookup: CDR1 SGHVS, CDR2 FNYEAQ. The CDR3 length is 15 residues. This CDR3 is CASSLGTGARETQYF. DNA of the CDR3: TGTGCCAGCAGCTTAGGGACAGGGGCCAGGGAGACCCAGTACTTC.

Notes on this clonotype: This may arise from a read error, as a much more abundant clone is one base away. The chain links TRBV6-2 or TRBV6-3 to TRBJ1-2; the D is unclear. CDR1 and CDR2 from the germline V gene are MNHEY and SVGEGT. This CDR3 spans 14 amino acids. The CDR3 DNA sequence: TGTGCCCGCAGTTATTCTCCCAAAAACTATGGCTACACCTTC. It translates to CARSYSPKNYGYTF.

The chain joins TRBV28 to TRBJ2-5; 8 positions agree with TRBD1. Germline CDR1 reads MDHEN; CDR2 reads SYDVKM. The V gene end was trimmed by 3 bases and the J gene end by 5 bases; junction bases not matched to a gene: 8. The CDR3 runs 15 residues. The CDR3 DNA reads as TGTGCCAGCAGTTTCGTGGCAGGGGGCGCGGAGACCCAGTACTTC. It specifies CASSFVAGGAETQYF.

The J gene is TRBJ2-7, the V gene TRBV6-1, with D perhaps assigned TRBD1 or TRBD2 (5 bases each). Germline V gene sequence: CDR1 MNHNS, CDR2 SASEGT. The CDR3 is made up of 12 amino acids. Deletions cut 3 bases from V and 5 bases from J, with 8 bases between. The CDR3 region is CASSEQGDEQYF. The DNA of the CDR3 is TGTGCCAGCAGTGAGCAGGGAGACGAGCAGTACTTC.